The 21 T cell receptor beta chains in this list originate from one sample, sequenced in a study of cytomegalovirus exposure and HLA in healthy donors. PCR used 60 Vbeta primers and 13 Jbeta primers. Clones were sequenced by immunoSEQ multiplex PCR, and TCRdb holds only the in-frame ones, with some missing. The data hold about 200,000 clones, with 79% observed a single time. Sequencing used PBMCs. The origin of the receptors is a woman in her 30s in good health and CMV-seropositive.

CDR3: CASSPLAGARDEQFF. CDR3 in DNA: TGTGCCAGCTCACCACTAGCGGGGGCCCGGGATGAGCAGTTCTTC. The chain couples TRBV18 to TRBJ2-1, with 9 bases lining up with TRBD2. The germline CDR1 and CDR2 sequences are KGHSH and LQKENI. The J segment lost 8 bases and the V segment lost 1 base, leaving 6 bases of the junction unmatched. The CDR3 runs 15 residues.

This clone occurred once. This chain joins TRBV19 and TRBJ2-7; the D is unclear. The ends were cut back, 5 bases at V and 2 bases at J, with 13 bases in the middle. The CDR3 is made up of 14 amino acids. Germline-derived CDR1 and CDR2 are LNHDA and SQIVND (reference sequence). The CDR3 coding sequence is TGTGCCAGTAGTTCGGTTTCGTCTGCCTACGAGCAGTACTTC. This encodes CASSSVSSAYEQYF.

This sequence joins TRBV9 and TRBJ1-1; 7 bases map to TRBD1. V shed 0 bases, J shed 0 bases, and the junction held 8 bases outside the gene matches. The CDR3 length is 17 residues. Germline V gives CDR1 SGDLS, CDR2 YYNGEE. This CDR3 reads CASSVVGDRYVNTEAFF. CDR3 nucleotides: TGTGCCAGCAGCGTAGTTGGGGACAGATATGTGAACACTGAAGCTTTCTTT.

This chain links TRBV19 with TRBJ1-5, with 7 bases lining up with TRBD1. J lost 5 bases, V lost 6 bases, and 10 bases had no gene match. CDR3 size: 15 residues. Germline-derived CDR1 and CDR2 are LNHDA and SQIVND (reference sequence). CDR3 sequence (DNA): TGTGCCAGTAGCACGACCGGGACAGATTATCAGCCCCAGCATTTT. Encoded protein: CASSTTGTDYQPQHF.

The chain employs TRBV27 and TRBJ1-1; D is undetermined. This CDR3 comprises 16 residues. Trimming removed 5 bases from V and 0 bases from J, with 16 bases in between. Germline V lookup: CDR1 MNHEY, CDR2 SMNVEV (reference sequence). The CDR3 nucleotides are TGTGCCAGCAGTGAACTCCCCGGAGGGTTGAACACTGAAGCTTTCTTT. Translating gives CASSELPGGLNTEAFF.

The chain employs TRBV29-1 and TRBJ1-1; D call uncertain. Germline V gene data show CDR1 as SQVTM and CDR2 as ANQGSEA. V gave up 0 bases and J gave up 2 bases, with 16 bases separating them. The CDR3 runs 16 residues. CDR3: CSVEDLYLGANTEAFF. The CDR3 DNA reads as TGCAGCGTTGAAGATCTTTATTTGGGCGCCAACACTGAAGCTTTCTTT.

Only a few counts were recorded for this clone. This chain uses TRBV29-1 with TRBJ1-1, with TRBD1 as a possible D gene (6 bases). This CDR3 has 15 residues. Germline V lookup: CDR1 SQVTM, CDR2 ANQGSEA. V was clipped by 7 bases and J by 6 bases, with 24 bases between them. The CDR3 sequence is CSANTGGHKGPEAFF. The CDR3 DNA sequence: TGCAGCGCAAATACTGGGGGACACAAGGGGCCTGAAGCTTTCTTT.

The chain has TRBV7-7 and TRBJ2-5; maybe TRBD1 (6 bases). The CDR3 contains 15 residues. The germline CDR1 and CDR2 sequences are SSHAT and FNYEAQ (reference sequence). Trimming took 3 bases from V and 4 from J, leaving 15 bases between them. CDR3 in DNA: TGTGCCAGCAGCTTGGGGGCTAGCATCGGAGAGACCCAGTACTTC. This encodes CASSLGASIGETQYF. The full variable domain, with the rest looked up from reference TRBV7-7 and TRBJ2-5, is GAGVSQSPRYKVTKRGQDVTLRCDPISSHATLYWYQQALGQGPEFLTYFNYEAQPDKSGLPSDRFSAERPEGSISTLTIQRTEQRDSAMYRCASSLGASIGETQYFGPGTRLLVL.

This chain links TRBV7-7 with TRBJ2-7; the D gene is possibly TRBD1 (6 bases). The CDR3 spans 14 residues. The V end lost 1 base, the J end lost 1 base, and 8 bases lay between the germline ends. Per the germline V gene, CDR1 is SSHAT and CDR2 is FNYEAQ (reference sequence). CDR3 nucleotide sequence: TGTGCCAGCAGCTTAGACAGGGCGTCCTACGAGCAGTACTTC. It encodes CASSLDRASYEQYF.

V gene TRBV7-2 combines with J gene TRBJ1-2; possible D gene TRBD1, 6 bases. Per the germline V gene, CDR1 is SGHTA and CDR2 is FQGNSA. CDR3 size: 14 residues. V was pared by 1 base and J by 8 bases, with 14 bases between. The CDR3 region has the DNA TGTGCCAGCAGCTTAGGCCCGACAGGCGGGGGCTACACCTTC. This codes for CASSLGPTGGGYTF.

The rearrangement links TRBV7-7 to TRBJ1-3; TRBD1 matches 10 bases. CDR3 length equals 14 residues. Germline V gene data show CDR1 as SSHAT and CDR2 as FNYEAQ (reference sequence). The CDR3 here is CGIGTGVTGNTIYF. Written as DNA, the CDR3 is TGTGGGATCGGGACAGGGGTGACTGGAAACACCATATATTTT. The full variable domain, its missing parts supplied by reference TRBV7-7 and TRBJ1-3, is GAGVSQSPRYKVTKRGQDVTLRCDPISSHATLYWYQQALGQGPEFLTYFNYEAQPDKSGLPSDRFSAERPEGSISTLTIQRTEQRDSAMYRCGIGTGVTGNTIYFGEGSWLTVV.

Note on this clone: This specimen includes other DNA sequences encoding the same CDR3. CDR3 nucleotides: TGTGCCAGCAGTTTGACAGCATCCTACGAGCAGTACTTC. Amino acids: CASSLTASYEQYF. The chain employs TRBV27 and TRBJ2-7; tentatively, D is TRBD1 (5 bases). CDR1 MNHEY and CDR2 SMNVEV come from the germline V gene (reference sequence). The CDR3 covers 13 residues. V lost 3 bases and J 1 base, leaving 7 bases between the germline ends.

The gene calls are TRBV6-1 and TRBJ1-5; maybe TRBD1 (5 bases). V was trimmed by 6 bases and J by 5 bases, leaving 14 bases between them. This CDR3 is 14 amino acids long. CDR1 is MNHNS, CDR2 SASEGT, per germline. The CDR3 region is CASRPGGGYQPQHF. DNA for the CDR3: TGTGCCAGCAGGCCCGGGGGGGGGTATCAGCCCCAGCATTTT.

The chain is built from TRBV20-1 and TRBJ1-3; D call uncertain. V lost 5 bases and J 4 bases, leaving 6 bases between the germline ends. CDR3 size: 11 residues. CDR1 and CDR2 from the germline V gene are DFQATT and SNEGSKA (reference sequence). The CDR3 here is CSAELGNTIYF. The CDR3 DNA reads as TGCAGTGCTGAACTGGGAAACACCATATATTTT.

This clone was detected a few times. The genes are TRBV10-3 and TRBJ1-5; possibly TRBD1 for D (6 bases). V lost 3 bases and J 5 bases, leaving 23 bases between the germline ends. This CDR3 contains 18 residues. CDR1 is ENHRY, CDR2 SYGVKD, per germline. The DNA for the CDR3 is TGTGCCATCAGTGATACCCTGGGACGGGCAGGGGCCGATCAGCCCCAGCATTTT. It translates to CAISDTLGRAGADQPQHF.

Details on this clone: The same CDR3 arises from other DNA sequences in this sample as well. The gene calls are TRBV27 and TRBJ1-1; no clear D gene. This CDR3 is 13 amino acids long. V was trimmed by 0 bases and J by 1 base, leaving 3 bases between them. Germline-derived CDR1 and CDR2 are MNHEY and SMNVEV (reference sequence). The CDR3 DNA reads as TGTGCCAGCAGTTTATCTCGGAACACTGAAGCTTTCTTT. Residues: CASSLSRNTEAFF.

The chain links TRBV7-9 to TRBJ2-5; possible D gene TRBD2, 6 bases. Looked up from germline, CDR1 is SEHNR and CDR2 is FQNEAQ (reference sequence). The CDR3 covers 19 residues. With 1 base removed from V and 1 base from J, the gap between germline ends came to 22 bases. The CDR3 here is CASSLGYVSGYSPQETQYF. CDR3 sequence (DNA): TGTGCCAGCAGCTTAGGCTATGTTAGCGGATACTCACCCCAAGAGACCCAGTACTTC.

CDR3 DNA: TGCGCCAGCAGTGGGCCAGCGGGGCTACGCTACGAGCAGTACTTC. This encodes CASSGPAGLRYEQYF. The chain links TRBV10-2 to TRBJ2-7; 7 bases agree with TRBD2. Germline V lookup: CDR1 WSHSY, CDR2 SAAADI. There are 15 residues in the CDR3. V was pared by 4 bases and J by 3 bases, with 9 bases of the junction left unmatched.

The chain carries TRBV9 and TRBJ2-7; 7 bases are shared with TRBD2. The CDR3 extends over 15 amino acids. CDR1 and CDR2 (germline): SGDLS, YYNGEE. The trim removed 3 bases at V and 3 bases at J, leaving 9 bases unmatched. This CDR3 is CASSEGGTPGYEQYF. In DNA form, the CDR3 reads TGTGCCAGCAGCGAGGGAGGGACCCCGGGCTACGAGCAGTACTTC.

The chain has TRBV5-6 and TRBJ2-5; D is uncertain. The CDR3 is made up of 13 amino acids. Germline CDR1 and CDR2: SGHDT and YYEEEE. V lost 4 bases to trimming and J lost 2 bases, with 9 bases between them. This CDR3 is CASSPQRQETQYF. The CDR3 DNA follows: TGTGCCAGCAGCCCACAGAGACAAGAGACCCAGTACTTC.

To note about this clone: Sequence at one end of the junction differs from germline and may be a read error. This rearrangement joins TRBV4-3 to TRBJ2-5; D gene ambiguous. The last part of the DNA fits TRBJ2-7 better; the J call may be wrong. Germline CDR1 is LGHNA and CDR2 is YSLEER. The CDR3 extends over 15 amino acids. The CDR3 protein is CASSEDHLGSYEQYF. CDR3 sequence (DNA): TGCGCCAGCAGCGAAGACCACCTCGGGTCCTACGAGCAGTACTTC.